Detailed here is one TCR beta chain. What it binds is not known. Data came from immunoSEQ multiplex PCR; TCRdb stores just in-frame clones and leaves some out. The table has 18,000 or so clones, approximately 95% seen once; the top ten hold over 0.6%. The sample is drawn from a study of graft-versus-host responses after intestinal transplantation. Study details: The whole recipient group had anti-thymocyte globulin induction followed by tacrolimus and steroids for roughly three years. Findings and caveats of the study: Researchers found GvH clones in recipient marrow, and some showed up first in ileum or blood. High graft-versus-host to host-versus-graft clonal ratios were seen in allografts of patients with graft-donor T cell macrochimerism.

The TCR sequence derives from a human patient who received an intestinal transplant, so some T cells may come from the graft donor. This specimen consisted of PBMCs, obtained 23 days after intestinal transplant.

The CDR3 DNA follows: TGTGCCAGCAGTGAAATAGGTATGGGAAACTATGGCTACACCTTC. Translating gives CASSEIGMGNYGYTF. This sequence joins TRBV2 and TRBJ1-2; D gene unclear. The CDR3 contains 15 residues. The V and J ends lost 2 bases and 2 bases respectively, with 12 bases between them. CDR1 is SNHLY and CDR2 is FYNNEI in the germline V gene. The full variable domain, in which reference TRBV2 and TRBJ1-2 provide the parts outside the CDR3, is EPEVTQTPSHQVTQMGQEVILRCVPISNHLYFYWYRQILGQKVEFLVSFYNNEISEKSEIFDDQFSVERPDGSNFTLKIRSTKLEDSAMYFCASSEIGMGNYGYTFGSGTRLTVV.